A single sample is the source of the 6 T cell receptor beta chains below, sequenced in a study of radiation and T cells in renal cell carcinoma. The table came from immunoSEQ multiplex PCR; TCRdb's copy has only in-frame clones and leaves some out. The sample records 100,000 to 150,000 clones, 80% to 90% being singletons. As for time point: blood 2 weeks post-SBRT. The treatment: 15 Gy SBRT to primary tumor, nephrectomy 4 weeks later. Specimen: blood, collected from a patient whose treatment included radiotherapy and nephrectomy. The receptors come from a woman aged 55-69 years with renal cell carcinoma.

The chain carries TRBV5-6 and TRBJ1-5; D may be TRBD1 (5 bases). This CDR3 contains 14 residues. Germline V gene sequence: CDR1 SGHDT, CDR2 YYEEEE. V shed 0 bases and J shed 5 bases, with 9 bases lying between them. This CDR3 reads CASSLAQADQPQHF. The CDR3 region has the DNA TGTGCCAGCAGCTTGGCACAGGCAGATCAGCCCCAGCATTTT.

This chain uses TRBV2 with TRBJ2-3; D might be TRBD1 (6 bases). CDR3 length: 12 residues. The V gene lost 5 bases and the J gene lost 14 bases, with 17 bases spanning the gap. Germline assignment: CDR1 SNHLY and CDR2 FYNNEI. CDR3 in amino acids: CASSLQGTGGYF. The CDR3, as DNA: TGTGCCAGCAGTTTACAGGGAACTGGTGGGTATTTT.

The V and J genes are TRBV7-2 and TRBJ2-3; D uncertain. V lost 2 bases and J lost 3, with 15 bases in between. The CDR3 consists of 16 residues. Germline values: CDR1 SGHTA, CDR2 FQGNSA. CDR3 DNA sequence: TGTGCCAGCAGCTTAAATGCGGCACGATTAACAGATACGCAGTATTTT. Its translation is CASSLNAARLTDTQYF.

Turning to this clone: Other DNA sequences in the same sample also yield this CDR3. The chain employs TRBV5-4 and TRBJ2-3; no clear D gene. Germline V lookup: CDR1 SGHNT, CDR2 YYREEE (reference sequence). This CDR3 spans 13 amino acids. The V and J ends lost 7 bases and 2 bases respectively, with 11 bases between them. The CDR3 sequence: CASRRTSTDTQYF. As DNA, the CDR3 is TGTGCCAGCCGGCGCACCTCCACAGATACGCAGTATTTT. Complete variable domain (other parts from reference TRBV5-4 and TRBJ2-3): ETGVTQSPTHLIKTRGQQVTLRCSSQSGHNTVSWYQQALGQGPQFIFQYYREEENGRGNFPPRFSGLQFPNYSSELNVNALELDDSALYLCASRRTSTDTQYFGPGTRLTVL.

The chain uses TRBV19 and TRBJ2-5; either TRBD1 or TRBD2 may fit D (5 bases each). Trimming removed 6 bases from V and 3 bases from J, with 14 bases in between. Germline V gene data show CDR1 as LNHDA and CDR2 as SQIVND (reference sequence). The CDR3 has 14 amino acids. The chain's CDR3 is CASSLGGDEETQYF. The DNA for the CDR3 is TGTGCCAGTAGCCTCGGTGGGGACGAAGAGACCCAGTACTTC.

V usage is TRBV5-6 and J usage is TRBJ1-2, with 7 positions matching TRBD1. The CDR3 contains 15 residues. Trimming took 6 bases from V and 4 from J; bases not matched to a gene: 12. Germline V gene data show CDR1 as SGHDT and CDR2 as YYEEEE. The CDR3 loop is CASTPETGASYGYTF. The CDR3 region has the DNA TGTGCCAGCACCCCGGAAACAGGGGCTTCCTATGGCTACACCTTC. Looking up the rest from reference TRBV5-6 and TRBJ1-2 gives the full variable domain: DAGVTQSPTHLIKTRGQQVTLRCSPKSGHDTVSWYQQALGQGPQFIFQYYEEEERQRGNFPDRFSGHQFPNYSSELNVNALLLGDSALYLCASTPETGASYGYTFGSGTRLTVV.